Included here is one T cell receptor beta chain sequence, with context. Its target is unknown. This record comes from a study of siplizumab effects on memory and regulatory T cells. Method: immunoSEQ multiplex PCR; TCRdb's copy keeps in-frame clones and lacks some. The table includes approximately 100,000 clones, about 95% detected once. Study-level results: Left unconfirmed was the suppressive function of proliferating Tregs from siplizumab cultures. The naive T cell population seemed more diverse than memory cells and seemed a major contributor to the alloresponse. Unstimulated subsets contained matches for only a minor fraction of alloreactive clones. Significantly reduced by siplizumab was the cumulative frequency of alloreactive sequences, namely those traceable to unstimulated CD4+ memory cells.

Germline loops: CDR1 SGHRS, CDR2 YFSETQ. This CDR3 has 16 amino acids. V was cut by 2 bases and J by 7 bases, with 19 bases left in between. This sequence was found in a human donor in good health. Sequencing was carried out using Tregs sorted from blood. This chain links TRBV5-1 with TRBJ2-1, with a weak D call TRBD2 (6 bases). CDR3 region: CASSFVATAGLNEQFF. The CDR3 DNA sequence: TGCGCCAGCAGCTTCGTAGCCACCGCGGGGTTAAATGAGCAGTTCTTC.